This TCR beta chain is from a study of CD8 T cells in ankylosing spondylitis. Turning to this clonotype: What it binds is unknown.

TCRdb reprocessed the 5' RACE reads with MiXCR, giving one entry per CDR3 protein. The sample comprises 350,000 to 550,000 distinct CDR3 sequences, 26% of which are singletons, and about 0.9% rests with the top ten. From germline, CDR1 is DFQATT and CDR2 SNEGSKA (reference sequence). V was clipped by 5 bases and J by 5 bases; unmatched bases: 12. This CDR3 is built from 14 residues. General observations from the study: A TCR beta motif of eight highly homologous variants appeared characteristic of ankylosing spondylitis blood.

Sequenced material: blood, either unsorted or a sorted T cell fraction (not recorded which). The TCR sequence derives from a male donor with ankylosing spondylitis. V is TRBV20-1 and J is TRBJ2-7; 7 positions match TRBD2. The CDR3 protein is CSAPPLDGRDEQYF. The CDR3 DNA sequence: TGCAGTGCTCCCCCTTTGGATGGGAGGGACGAGCAGTACTTC.